The T cell receptor beta chain under discussion was sequenced for a study of T-cell memory formation after mild COVID-19. Study in general: Largely, the TCR clusters proved donor specific.

This CDR3 contains 13 residues. From germline, CDR1 is DFQATT and CDR2 SNEGSKA (reference sequence). V lost 3 bases and J 2 bases, leaving 11 bases between the germline ends. Regarding this clonotype: Its cognate antigen is unknown.

TCRdb used MiXCR to reprocess the 5' RACE reads, holding one entry per CDR3 protein. The sample lists approximately 40,000 distinct CDR3 sequences, about 10% occurring once. Study-level points and caveats: Largely, contracting CD4+ clones fell within CM and EM, and contracting CD8+ clones within EMRA. Some clones that responded were present in memory (sampled pre-infection), which suggests cross-reactive memory joined.

The sequence came from a man younger than 30 who had mild COVID-19 (a few samples of this study predate the infection). Cell type and time point are not known. The sample taken for sequencing was PBMCs or a T cell subset sorted from them (not recorded which). The V and J genes are TRBV20-1 and TRBJ2-7; D is undetermined. The CDR3 spells CSASGGRTYEQYV. DNA of the CDR3: TGCAGTGCTAGCGGTGGGCGGACCTACGAGCAGTACGTC.